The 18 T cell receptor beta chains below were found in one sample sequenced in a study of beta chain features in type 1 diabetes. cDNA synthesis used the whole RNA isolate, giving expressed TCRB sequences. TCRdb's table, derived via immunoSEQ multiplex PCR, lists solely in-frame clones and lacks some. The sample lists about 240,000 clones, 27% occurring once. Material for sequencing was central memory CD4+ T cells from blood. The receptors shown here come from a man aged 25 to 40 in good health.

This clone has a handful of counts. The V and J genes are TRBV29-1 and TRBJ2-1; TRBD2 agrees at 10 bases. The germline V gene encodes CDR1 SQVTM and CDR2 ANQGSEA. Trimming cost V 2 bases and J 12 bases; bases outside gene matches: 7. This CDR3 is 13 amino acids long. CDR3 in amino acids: CSVERLAGESQFF. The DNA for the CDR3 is TGCAGCGTTGAAAGGCTAGCGGGAGAGTCGCAGTTCTTC.

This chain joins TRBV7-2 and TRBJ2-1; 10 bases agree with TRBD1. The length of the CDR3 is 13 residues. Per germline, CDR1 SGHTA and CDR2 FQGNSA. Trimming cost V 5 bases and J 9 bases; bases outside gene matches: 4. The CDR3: CASSPGQGLEQFF. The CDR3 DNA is TGTGCCAGCAGCCCGGGACAGGGGCTTGAGCAGTTCTTC.

In DNA, the CDR3 is TGCGCCAGCAGCCCCCCTCTCACGAACACCGGGGAGCTGTTTTTT. Protein: CASSPPLTNTGELFF. V is TRBV5-1 and J is TRBJ2-2, with D hard to call. Germline-derived CDR1 and CDR2 are SGHRS and YFSETQ. V was trimmed by 4 bases and J by 0 bases, leaving 10 bases between them. The length of the CDR3 is 15 residues.

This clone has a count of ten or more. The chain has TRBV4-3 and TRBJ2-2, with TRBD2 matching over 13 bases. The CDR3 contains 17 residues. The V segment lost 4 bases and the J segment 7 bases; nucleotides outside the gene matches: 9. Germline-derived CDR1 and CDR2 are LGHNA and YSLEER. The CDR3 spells CASSPRTSGRGVGELFF. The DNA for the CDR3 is TGCGCCAGCAGCCCCAGGACTAGCGGGAGAGGAGTCGGGGAGCTGTTTTTT.

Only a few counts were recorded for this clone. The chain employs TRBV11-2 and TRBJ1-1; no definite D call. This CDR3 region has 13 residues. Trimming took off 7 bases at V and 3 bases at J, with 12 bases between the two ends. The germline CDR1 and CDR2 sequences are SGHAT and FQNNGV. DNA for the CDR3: TGTGCCAGCAATATGCGGCGGGACACTGAAGCTTTCTTT. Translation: CASNMRRDTEAFF.

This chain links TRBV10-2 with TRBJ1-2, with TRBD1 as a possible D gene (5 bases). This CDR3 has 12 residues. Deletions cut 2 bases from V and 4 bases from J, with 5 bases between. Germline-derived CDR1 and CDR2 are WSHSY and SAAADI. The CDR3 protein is CASSERGYGYTF. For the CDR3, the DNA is TGCGCCAGCAGTGAGAGGGGCTATGGCTACACCTTC.

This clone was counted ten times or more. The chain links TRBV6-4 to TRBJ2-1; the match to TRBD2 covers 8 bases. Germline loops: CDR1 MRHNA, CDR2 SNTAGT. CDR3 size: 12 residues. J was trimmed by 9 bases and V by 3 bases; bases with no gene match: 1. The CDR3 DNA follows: TGTGCCAGCAGTGAAGCGGGGGCTGAGCAGTTCTTC. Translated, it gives CASSEAGAEQFF.

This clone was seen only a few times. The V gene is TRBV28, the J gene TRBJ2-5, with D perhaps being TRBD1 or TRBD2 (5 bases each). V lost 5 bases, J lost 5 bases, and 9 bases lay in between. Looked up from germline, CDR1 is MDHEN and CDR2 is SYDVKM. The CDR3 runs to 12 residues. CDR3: CASSEGKETQYF. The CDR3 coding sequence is TGTGCCAGCAGTGAGGGGAAGGAGACCCAGTACTTC.

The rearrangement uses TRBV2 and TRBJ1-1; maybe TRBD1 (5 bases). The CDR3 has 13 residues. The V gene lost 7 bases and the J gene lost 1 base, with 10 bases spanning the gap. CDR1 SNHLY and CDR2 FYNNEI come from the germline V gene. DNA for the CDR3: TGTGCCAGCATTTCGACAGAGAACACTGAAGCTTTCTTT. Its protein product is CASISTENTEAFF.

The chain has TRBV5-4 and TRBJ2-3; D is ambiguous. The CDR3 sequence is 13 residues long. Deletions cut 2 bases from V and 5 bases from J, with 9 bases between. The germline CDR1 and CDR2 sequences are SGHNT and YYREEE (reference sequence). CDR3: CASSFLVGDTQYF. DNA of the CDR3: TGTGCCAGCAGCTTTTTGGTCGGAGATACGCAGTATTTT.

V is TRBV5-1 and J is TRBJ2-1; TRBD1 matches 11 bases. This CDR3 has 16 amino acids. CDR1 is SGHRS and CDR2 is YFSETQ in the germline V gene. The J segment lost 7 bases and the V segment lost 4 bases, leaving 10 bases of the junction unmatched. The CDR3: CASSPLAGQGGNEQFF. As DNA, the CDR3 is TGCGCCAGCAGCCCACTGGCGGGACAGGGGGGGAATGAGCAGTTCTTC.

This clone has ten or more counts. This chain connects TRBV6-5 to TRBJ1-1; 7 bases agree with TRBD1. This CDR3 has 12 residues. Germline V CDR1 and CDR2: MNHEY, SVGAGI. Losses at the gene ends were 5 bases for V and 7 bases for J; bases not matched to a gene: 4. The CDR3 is CASSHRDSEAFF. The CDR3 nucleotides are TGTGCCAGCAGTCATAGGGACAGTGAAGCTTTCTTT.

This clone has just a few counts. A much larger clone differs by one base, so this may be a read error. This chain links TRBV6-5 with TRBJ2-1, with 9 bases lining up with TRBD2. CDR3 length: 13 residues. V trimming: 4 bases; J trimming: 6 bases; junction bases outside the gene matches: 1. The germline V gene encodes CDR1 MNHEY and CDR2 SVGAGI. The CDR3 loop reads CASSLTSGNEQFF. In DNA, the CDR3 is TGTGCCAGCAGTTTGACTAGCGGCAATGAGCAGTTCTTC.

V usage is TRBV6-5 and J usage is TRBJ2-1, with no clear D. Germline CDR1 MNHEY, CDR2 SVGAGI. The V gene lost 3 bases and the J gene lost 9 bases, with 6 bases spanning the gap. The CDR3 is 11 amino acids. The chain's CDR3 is CASSYRSEQFF. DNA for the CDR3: TGTGCCAGCAGTTATAGGAGTGAGCAGTTCTTC.

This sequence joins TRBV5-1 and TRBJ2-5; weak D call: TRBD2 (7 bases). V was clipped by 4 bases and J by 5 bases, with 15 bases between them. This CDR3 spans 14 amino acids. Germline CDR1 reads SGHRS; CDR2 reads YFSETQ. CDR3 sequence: CASSLRGGGETQYF. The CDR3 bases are TGCGCCAGCAGCCTCCGCGGGGGCGGGGAGACCCAGTACTTC.

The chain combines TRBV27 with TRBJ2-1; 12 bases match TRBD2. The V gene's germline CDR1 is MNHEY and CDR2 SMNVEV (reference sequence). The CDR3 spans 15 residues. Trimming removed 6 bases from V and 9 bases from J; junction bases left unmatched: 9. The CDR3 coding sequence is TGTGCCAGCAGCTCTCTAGCGGGAGGGGATGTTGAGCAGTTCTTC. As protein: CASSSLAGGDVEQFF.

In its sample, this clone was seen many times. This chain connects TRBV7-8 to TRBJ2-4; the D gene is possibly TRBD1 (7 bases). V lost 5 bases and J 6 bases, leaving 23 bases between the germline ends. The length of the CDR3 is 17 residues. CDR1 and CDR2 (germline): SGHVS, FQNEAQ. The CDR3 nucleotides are TGTGCCAGCAGCCCGACAGGGACTCAACCTGGGAGAAACATTCAGTACTTC. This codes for CASSPTGTQPGRNIQYF.

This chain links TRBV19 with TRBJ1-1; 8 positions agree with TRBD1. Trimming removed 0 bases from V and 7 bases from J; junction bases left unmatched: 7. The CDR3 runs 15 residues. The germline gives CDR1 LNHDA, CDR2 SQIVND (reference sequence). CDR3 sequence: CASSIDAGGYGEAFF. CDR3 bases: TGTGCCAGTAGTATAGATGCAGGGGGCTATGGTGAAGCTTTCTTT. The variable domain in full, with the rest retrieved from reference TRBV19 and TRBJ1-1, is DGGITQSPKYLFRKEGQNVTLSCEQNLNHDAMYWYRQDPGQGLRLIYYSQIVNDFQKGDIAEGYSVSREKKESFPLTVTSAQKNPTAFYLCASSIDAGGYGEAFFGQGTRLTVV.